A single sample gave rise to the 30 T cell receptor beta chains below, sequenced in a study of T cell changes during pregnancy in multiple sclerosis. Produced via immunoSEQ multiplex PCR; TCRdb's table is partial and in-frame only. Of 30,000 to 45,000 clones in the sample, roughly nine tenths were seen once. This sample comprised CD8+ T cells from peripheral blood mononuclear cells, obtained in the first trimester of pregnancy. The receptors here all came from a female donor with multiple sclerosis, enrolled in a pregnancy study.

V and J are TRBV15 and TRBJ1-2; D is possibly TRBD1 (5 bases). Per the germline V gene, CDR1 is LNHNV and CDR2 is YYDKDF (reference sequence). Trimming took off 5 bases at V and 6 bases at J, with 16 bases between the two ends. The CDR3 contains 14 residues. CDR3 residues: CATSHLGGGNGYTF. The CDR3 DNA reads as TGTGCCACCAGCCATCTGGGGGGAGGTAATGGCTACACCTTC.

CDR3 in amino acids: CASSFGTSAYNEQFF. CDR3 coding DNA: TGTGCCAGCAGCTTTGGGACTAGCGCATACAATGAGCAGTTCTTC. The V call is TRBV7-2, the J call TRBJ2-1, with TRBD2 identical over 10 bases. Germline V CDR1 and CDR2: SGHTA, FQGNSA. J lost 4 bases, V lost 3 bases, and 3 bases had no gene match. The CDR3 extends over 15 amino acids.

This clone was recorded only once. CDR3 DNA sequence: TGTGCCAGCAGCTTCGGGGGGACGGGGAATTCACCCCTCCACTTT. Its protein is CASSFGGTGNSPLHF. This chain joins TRBV11-2 and TRBJ1-6; tentatively, D is TRBD1 (5 bases). This CDR3 has 15 residues. V dropped 3 bases and J dropped 7 bases, with 13 bases sitting between them. The germline V gene has CDR1 SGHAT and CDR2 FQNNGV.

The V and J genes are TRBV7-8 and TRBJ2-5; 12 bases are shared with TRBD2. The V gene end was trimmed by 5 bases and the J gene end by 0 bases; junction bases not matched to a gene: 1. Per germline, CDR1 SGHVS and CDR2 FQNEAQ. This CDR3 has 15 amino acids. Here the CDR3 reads CASSRTSGDQETQYF. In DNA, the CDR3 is TGTGCCAGCAGCCGGACTAGCGGGGACCAAGAGACCCAGTACTTC.

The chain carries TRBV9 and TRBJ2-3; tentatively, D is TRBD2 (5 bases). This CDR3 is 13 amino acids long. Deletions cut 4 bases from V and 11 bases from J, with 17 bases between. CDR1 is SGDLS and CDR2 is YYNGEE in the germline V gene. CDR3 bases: TGTGCCAGCAGCCCCCCCAGGCAGGACTTGCAGTATTTT. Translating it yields CASSPPRQDLQYF.

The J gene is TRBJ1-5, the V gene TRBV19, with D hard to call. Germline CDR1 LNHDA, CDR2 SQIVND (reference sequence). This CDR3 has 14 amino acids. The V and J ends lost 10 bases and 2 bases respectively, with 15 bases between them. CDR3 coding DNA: TGTGCCACCCTGCCAGGTTGGGGCAATCAGCCCCAGCATTTT. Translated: CATLPGWGNQPQHF.

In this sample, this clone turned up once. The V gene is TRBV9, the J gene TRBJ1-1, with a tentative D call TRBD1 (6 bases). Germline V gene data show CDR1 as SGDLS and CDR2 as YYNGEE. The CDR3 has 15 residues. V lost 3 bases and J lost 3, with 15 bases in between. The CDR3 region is CASSALDRIDTEAFF. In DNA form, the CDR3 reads TGTGCCAGCAGCGCCCTGGACAGAATAGACACTGAAGCTTTCTTT.

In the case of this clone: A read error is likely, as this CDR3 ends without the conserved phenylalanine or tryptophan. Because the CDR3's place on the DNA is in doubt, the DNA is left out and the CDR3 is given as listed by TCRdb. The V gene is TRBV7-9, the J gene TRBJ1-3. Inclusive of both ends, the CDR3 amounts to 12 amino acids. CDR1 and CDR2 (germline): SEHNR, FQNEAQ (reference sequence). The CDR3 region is CASSLGLREPNI.

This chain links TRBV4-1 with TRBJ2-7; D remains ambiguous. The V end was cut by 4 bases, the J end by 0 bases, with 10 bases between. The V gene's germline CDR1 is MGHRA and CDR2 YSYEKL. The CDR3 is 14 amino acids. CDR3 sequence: CASSLNSYSYEQYF. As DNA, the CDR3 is TGCGCCAGCAGCCTAAACTCGTACTCCTACGAGCAGTACTTC.

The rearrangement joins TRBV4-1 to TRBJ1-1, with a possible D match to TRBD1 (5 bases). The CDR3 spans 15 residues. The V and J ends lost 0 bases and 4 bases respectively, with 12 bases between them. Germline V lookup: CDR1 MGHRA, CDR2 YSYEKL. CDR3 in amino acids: CASSQDGQGGTEAFF. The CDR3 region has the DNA TGCGCCAGCAGCCAAGATGGGCAGGGCGGCACTGAAGCTTTCTTT.

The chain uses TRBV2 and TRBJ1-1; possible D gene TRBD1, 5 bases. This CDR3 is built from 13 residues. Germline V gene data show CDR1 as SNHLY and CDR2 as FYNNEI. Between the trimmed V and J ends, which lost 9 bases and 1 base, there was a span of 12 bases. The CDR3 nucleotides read TGTGCCAGAGAGTCGGACACGAACACTGAAGCTTTCTTT. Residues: CARESDTNTEAFF. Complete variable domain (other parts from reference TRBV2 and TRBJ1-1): EPEVTQTPSHQVTQMGQEVILRCVPISNHLYFYWYRQILGQKVEFLVSFYNNEISEKSEIFDDQFSVERPDGSNFTLKIRSTKLEDSAMYFCARESDTNTEAFFGQGTRLTVV.

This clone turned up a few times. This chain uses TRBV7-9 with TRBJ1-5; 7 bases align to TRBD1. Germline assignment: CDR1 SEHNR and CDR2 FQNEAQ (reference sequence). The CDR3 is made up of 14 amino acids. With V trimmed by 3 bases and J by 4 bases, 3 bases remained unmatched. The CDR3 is CASSFSGGNQPQHF. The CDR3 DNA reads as TGTGCCAGCAGCTTCTCAGGGGGAAATCAGCCCCAGCATTTT.

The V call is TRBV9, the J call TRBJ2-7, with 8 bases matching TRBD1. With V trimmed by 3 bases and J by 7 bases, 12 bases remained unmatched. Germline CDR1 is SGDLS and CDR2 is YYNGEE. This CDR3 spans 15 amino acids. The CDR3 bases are TGTGCCAGCAGCGCGTCGACAGGGGCTTTAGGGGAGCAGTACTTC. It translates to CASSASTGALGEQYF. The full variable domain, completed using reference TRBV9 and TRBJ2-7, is DSGVTQTPKHLITATGQRVTLRCSPRSGDLSVYWYQQSLDQGLQFLIQYYNGEERAKGNILERFSAQQFPDLHSELNLSSLELGDSALYFCASSASTGALGEQYFGPGTRLTVT.

DNA of the CDR3: TGTGCCACCAGCAGCGCGGACGAGGGTGGAGGCTACACCTTC. Translation: CATSSADEGGGYTF. The chain has TRBV15 and TRBJ1-2, with unresolved D. V dropped 3 bases and J dropped 8 bases, with 16 bases sitting between them. The germline V gene encodes CDR1 LNHNV and CDR2 YYDKDF (reference sequence). The CDR3 is 14 residues long.

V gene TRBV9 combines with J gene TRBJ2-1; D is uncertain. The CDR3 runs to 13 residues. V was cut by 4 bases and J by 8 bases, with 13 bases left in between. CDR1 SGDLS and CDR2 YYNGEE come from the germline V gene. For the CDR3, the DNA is TGTGCCAGCAGCCCCCCCCTCCCCGATGAGCAGTTCTTC. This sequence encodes CASSPPLPDEQFF.

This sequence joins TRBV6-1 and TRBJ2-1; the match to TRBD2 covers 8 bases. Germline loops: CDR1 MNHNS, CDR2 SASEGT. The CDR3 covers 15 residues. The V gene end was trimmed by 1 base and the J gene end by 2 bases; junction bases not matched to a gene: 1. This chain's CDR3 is CASSEGGGTYNEQFF. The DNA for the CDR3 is TGTGCCAGCAGTGAAGGCGGGGGGACCTACAATGAGCAGTTCTTC.

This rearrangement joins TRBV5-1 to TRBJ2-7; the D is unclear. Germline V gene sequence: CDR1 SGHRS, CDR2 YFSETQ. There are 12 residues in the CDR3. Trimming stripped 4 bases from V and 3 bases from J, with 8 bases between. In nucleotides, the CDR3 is TGCGCCAGCAGCGGTACAGACTACGAGCAGTACTTC. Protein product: CASSGTDYEQYF. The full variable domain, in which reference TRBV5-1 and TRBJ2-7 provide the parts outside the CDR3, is KAGVTQTPRYLIKTRGQQVTLSCSPISGHRSVSWYQQTPGQGLQFLFEYFSETQRNKGNFPGRFSGRQFSNSRSEMNVSTLELGDSALYLCASSGTDYEQYFGPGTRLTVT.

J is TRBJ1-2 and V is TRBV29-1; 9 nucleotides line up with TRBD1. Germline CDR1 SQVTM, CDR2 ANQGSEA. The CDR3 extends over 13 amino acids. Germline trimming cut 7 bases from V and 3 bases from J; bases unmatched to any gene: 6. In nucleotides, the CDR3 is TGCAGCGGGGGACAGGGAGAGGACTATGGCTACACCTTC. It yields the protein CSGGQGEDYGYTF.

CDR3 protein: CASSTPGTGGSYNSPLHF. CDR3 nucleotide sequence: TGTGCCAGCAGCACGCCCGGGACAGGGGGATCCTATAATTCACCCCTCCACTTT. The chain links TRBV13 to TRBJ1-6; 11 bases are a match to TRBD1. The V segment lost 5 bases and the J segment 1 base; nucleotides outside the gene matches: 7. CDR3 length equals 18 residues. Germline CDR1 reads PRHDT; CDR2 reads FYEKMQ (reference sequence).

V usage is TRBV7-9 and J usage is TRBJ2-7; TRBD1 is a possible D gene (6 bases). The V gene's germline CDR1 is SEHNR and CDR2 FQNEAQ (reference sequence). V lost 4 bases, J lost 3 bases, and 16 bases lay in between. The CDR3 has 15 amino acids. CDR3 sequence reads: CASSSAPRQVYEQYF. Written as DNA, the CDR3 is TGTGCCAGCAGCTCCGCTCCGCGACAGGTCTACGAGCAGTACTTC.

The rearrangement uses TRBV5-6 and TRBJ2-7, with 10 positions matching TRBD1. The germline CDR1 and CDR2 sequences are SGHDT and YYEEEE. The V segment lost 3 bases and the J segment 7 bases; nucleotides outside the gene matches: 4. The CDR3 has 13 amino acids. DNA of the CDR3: TGTGCCAGCAGCTCGACAGGGGGCCGGGAGCAGTACTTC. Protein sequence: CASSSTGGREQYF.

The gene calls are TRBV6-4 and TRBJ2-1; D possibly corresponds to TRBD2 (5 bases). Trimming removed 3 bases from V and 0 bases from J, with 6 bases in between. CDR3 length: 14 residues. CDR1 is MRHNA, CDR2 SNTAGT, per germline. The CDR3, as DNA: TGTGCCAGCAGTGAGGGGAGCTCCTACAATGAGCAGTTCTTC. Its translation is CASSEGSSYNEQFF.

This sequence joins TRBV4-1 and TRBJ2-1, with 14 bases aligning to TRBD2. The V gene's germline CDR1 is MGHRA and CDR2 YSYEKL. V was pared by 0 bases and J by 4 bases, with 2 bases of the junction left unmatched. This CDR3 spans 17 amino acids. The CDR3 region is CASSQETSGGAYNEQFF. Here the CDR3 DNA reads TGCGCCAGCAGCCAAGAGACTAGCGGGGGGGCATACAATGAGCAGTTCTTC.

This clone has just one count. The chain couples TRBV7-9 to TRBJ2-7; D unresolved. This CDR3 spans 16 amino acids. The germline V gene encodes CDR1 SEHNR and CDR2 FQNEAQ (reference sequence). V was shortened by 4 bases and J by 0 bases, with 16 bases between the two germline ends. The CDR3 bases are TGTGCCAGCAGCTCCCCCGCGAAGTCGAGCTCCTACGAGCAGTACTTC. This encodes CASSSPAKSSSYEQYF.

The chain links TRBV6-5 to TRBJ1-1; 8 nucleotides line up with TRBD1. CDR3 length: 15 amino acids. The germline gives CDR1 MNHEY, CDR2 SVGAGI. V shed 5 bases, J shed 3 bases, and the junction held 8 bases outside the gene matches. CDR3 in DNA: TGTGCCAGCAGTCAGGACAGGGAAGGGTACACTGAAGCTTTCTTT. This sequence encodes CASSQDREGYTEAFF.

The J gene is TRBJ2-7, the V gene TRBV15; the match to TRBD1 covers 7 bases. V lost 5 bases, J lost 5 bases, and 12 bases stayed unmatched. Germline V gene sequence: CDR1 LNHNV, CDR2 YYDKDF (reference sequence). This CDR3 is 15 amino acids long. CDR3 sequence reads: CATSPTTGTSDEQYF. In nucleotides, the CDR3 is TGTGCCACCAGCCCGACGACAGGGACGTCCGACGAGCAGTACTTC.

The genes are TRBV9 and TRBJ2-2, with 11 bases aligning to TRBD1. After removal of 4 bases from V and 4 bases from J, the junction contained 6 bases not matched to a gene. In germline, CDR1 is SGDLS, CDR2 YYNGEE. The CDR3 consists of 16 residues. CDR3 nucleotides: TGTGCCAGCAGCAGTCCCGGGACAGGGGGCACCGGGGAGCTGTTTTTT. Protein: CASSSPGTGGTGELFF.

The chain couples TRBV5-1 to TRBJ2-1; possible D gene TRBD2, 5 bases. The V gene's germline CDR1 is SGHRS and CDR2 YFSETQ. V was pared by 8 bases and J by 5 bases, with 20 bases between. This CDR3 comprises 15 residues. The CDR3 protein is CASQPPSWEHNEQFF. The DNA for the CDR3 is TGCGCCAGTCAGCCCCCCTCCTGGGAGCACAATGAGCAGTTCTTC.

The CDR3 nucleotides read TGTGCCAGCAGCTTAGGGGGACTAGCGGGGAACTACGAGCAGTACTTC. This sequence encodes CASSLGGLAGNYEQYF. The chain joins TRBV7-9 to TRBJ2-7; 13 bases are a match to TRBD2. The germline V gene encodes CDR1 SEHNR and CDR2 FQNEAQ (reference sequence). This CDR3 has 16 amino acids. V lost 1 base, J lost 3 bases, and 3 bases stayed unmatched.

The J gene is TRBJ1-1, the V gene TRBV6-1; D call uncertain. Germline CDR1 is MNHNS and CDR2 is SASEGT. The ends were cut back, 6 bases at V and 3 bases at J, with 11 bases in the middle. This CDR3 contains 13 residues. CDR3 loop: CASRERWDTEAFF. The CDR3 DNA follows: TGTGCCAGCAGGGAGAGGTGGGACACTGAAGCTTTCTTT.